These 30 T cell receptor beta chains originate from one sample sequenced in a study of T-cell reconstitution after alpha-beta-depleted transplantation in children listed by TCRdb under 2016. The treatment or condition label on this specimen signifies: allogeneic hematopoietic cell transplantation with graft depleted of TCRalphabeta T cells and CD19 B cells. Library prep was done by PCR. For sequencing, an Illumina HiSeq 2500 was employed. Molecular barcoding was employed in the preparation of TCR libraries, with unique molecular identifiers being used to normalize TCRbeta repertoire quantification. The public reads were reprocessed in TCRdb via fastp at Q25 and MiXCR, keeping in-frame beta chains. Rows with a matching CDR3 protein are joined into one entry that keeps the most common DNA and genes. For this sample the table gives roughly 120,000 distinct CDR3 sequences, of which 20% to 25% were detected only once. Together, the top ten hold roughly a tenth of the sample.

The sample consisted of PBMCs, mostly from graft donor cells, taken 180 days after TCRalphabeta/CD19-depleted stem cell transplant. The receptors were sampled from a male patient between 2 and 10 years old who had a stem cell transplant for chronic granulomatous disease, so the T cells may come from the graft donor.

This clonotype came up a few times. CDR3 protein: CSALVPGARTDTQYF. Here the CDR3 DNA reads TGCAGTGCATTAGTACCGGGCGCACGCACAGATACGCAGTATTTT. This chain uses TRBV20-1 with TRBJ2-3; D ambiguous. The CDR3 sequence is 15 residues long. Germline V CDR1 and CDR2: DFQATT, SNEGSKA (reference sequence). V lost 6 bases to trimming and J lost 1 base, with 17 bases between them.

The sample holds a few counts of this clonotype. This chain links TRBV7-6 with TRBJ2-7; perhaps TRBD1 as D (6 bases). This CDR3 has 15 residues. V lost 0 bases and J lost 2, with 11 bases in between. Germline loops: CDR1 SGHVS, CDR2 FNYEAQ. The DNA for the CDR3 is TGTGCCAGCAGCTTAGCTGGGGGCATAACCTACGAGCAGTACTTC. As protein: CASSLAGGITYEQYF.

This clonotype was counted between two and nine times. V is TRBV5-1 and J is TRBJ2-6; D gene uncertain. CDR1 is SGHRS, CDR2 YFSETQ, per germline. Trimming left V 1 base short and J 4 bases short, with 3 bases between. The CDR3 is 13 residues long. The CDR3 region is CASSLTGANVLTF. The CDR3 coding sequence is TGCGCCAGCAGCTTGACGGGGGCCAACGTCCTGACTTTC.

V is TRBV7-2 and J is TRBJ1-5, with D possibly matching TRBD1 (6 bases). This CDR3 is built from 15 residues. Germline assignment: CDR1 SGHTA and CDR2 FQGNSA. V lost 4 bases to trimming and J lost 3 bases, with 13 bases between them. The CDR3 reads CASSSSGAANQPQHF. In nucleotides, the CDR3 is TGTGCCAGCAGCTCCTCGGGGGCAGCCAATCAGCCCCAGCATTTT.

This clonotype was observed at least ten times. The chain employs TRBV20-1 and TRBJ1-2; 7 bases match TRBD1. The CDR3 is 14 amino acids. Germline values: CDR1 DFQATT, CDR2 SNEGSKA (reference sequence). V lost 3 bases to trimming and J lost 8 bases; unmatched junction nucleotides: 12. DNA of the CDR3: TGCAGTGCTAGTTCCCTGACAGGGTCGGGAGGCTACACCTTC. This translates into CSASSLTGSGGYTF.

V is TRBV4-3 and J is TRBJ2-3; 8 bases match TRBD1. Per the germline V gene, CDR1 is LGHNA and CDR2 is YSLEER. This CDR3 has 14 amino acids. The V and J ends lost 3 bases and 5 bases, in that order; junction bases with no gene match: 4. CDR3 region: CASSHDRGRDTQYF. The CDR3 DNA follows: TGCGCCAGCAGCCATGACAGGGGAAGAGATACGCAGTATTTT.

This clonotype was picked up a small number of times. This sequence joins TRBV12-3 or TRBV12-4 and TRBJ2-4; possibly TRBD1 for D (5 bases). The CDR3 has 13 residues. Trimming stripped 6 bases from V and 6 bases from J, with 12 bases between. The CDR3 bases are TGTGCCAGCAGGGTAGGGGCTGGAAACATTCAGTACTTC. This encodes CASRVGAGNIQYF.

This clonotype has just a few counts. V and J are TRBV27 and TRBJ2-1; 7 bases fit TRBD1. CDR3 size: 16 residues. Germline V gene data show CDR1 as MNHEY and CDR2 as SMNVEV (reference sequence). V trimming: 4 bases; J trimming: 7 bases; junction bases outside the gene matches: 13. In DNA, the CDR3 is TGTGCCAGCAGTTCTCTCGGGGACAGAGGTGGGAATGAGCAGTTCTTC. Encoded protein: CASSSLGDRGGNEQFF.

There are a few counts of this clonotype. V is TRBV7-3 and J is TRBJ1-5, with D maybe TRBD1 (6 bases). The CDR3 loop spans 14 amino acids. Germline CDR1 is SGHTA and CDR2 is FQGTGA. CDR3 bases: TGTGCTTGGGAGGGAGGACAGATCAATCAGCCCCAGCATTTT. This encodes CAWEGGQINQPQHF.

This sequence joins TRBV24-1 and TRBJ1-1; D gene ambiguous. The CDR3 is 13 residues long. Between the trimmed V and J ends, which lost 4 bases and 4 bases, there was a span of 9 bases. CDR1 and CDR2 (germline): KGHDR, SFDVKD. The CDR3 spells CATSEGLRTEAFF. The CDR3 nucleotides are TGTGCCACCAGTGAAGGGCTTCGCACTGAAGCTTTCTTT.

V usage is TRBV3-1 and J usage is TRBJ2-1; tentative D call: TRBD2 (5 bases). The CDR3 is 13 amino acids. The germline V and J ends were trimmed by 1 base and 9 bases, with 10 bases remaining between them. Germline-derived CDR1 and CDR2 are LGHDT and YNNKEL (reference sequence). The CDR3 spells CASSQAPGFEQFF. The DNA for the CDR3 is TGTGCCAGCAGCCAAGCCCCGGGGTTTGAGCAGTTCTTC.

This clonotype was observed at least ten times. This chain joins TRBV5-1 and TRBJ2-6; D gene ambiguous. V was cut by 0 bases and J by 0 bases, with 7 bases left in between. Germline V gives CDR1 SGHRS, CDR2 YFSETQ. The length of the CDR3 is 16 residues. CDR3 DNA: TGCGCCAGCAGCTTGGTACAGTTCTCTGGGGCCAACGTCCTGACTTTC. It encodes CASSLVQFSGANVLTF.

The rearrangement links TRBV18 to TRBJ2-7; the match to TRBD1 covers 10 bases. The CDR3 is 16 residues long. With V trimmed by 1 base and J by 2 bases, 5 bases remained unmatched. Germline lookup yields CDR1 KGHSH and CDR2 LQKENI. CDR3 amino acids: CASSPLDRGITYEQYF. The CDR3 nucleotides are TGTGCCAGCTCACCACTGGACAGGGGGATTACCTACGAGCAGTACTTC.

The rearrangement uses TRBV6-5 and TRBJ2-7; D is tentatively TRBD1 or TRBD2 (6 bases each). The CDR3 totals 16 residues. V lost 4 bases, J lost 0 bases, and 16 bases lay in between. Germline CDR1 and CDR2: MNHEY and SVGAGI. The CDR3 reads CASSSLPGASSYEQYF. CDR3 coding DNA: TGTGCCAGCAGTTCACTCCCGGGGGCGAGCTCCTACGAGCAGTACTTC.

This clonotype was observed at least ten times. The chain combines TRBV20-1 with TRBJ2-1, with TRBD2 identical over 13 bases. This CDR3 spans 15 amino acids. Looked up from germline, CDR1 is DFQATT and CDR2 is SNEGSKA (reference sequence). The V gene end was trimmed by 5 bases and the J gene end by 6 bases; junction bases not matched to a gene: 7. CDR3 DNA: TGCAGTGCTCTACTAGCGGGAGGGTTGGGCAATGAGCAGTTCTTC. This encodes CSALLAGGLGNEQFF.

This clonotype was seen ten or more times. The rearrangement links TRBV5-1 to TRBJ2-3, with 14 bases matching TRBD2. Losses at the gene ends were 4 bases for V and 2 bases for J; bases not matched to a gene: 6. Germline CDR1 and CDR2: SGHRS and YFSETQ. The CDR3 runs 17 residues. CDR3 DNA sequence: TGCGCCAGCAGCAAAGGGACTAGCGGGAGACTCACAGATACGCAGTATTTT. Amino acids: CASSKGTSGRLTDTQYF.

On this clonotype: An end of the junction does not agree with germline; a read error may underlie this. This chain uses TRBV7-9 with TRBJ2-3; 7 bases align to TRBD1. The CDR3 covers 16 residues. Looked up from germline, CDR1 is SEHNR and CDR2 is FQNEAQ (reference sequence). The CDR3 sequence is CASSLAQGGATDAQYF. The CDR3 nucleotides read TGTGCCAGCAGCTTGGCCCAAGGGGGCGCGACAGATGCGCAGTATTTT.

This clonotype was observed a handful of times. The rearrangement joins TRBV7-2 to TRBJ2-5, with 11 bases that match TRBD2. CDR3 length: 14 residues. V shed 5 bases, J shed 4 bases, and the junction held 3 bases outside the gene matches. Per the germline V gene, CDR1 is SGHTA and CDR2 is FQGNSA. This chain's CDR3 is CASSGGTSGETQYF. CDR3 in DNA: TGTGCCAGCAGCGGAGGGACTAGCGGAGAGACCCAGTACTTC. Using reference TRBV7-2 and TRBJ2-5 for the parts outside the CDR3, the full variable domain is GAGVSQSPSNKVTEKGKDVELRCDPISGHTALYWYRQSLGQGLEFLIYFQGNSAPDKSGLPSDRFSAERTGGSVSTLTIQRTQQEDSAVYLCASSGGTSGETQYFGPGTRLLVL.

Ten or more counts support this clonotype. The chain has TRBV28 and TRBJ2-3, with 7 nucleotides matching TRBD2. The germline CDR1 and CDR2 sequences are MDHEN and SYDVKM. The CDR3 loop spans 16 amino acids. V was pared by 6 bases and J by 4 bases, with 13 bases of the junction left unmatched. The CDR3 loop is CASSHTDRGRADTQYF. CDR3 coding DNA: TGTGCCAGCAGCCACACGGATCGCGGGAGAGCAGATACGCAGTATTTT.

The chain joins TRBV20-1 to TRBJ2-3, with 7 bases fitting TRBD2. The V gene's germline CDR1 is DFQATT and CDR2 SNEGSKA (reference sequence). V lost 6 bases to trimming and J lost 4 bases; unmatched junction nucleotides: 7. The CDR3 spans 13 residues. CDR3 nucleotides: TGCAGTGCCCCGGGGCGGGAGTCAGATACGCAGTATTTT. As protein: CSAPGRESDTQYF.

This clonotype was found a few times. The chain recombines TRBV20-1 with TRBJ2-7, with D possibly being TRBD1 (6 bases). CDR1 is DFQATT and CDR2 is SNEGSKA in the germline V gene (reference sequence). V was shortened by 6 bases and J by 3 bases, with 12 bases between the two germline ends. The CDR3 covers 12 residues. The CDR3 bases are TGCAGTGCAATTCGGACAGTCTACGAGCAGTACTTC. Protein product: CSAIRTVYEQYF.

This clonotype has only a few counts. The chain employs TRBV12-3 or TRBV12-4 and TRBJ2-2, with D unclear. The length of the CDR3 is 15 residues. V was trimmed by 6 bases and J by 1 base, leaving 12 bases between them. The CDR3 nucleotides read TGTGCCAGCAGGGACGAACCAATGAACACCGGGGAGCTGTTTTTT. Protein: CASRDEPMNTGELFF.

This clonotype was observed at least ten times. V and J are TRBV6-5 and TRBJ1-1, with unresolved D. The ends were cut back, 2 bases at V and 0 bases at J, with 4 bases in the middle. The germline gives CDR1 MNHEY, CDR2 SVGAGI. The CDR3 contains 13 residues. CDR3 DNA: TGTGCCAGCAGTTACCAACTGAACACTGAAGCTTTCTTT. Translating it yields CASSYQLNTEAFF.

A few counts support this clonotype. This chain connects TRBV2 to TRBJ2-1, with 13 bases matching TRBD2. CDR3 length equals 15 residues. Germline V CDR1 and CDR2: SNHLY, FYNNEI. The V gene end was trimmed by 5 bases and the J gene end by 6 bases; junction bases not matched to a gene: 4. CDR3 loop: CASSWTSGRINEQFF. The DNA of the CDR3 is TGTGCCAGCAGTTGGACTAGCGGGAGAATCAATGAGCAGTTCTTC.

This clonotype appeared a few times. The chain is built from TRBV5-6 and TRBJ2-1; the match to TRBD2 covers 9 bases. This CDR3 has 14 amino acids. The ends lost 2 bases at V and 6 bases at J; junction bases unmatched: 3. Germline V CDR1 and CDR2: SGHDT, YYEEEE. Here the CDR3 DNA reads TGTGCCAGCAGCTTAAGCGGGAGGAGCAATGAGCAGTTCTTC. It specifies CASSLSGRSNEQFF. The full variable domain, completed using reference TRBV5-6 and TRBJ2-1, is DAGVTQSPTHLIKTRGQQVTLRCSPKSGHDTVSWYQQALGQGPQFIFQYYEEEERQRGNFPDRFSGHQFPNYSSELNVNALLLGDSALYLCASSLSGRSNEQFFGPGTRLTVL.

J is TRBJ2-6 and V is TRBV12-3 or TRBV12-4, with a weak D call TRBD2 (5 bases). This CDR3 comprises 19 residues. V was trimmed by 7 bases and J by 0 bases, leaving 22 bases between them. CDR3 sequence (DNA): TGTGCCAGCACCGGTGGGAGCGACGTCTGGGGCTCTGGGGCCAACGTCCTGACTTTC. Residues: CASTGGSDVWGSGANVLTF.

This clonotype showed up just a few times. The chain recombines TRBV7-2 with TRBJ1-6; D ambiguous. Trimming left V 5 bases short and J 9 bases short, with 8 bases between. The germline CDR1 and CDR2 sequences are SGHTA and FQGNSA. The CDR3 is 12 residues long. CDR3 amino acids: CASSPTVSPLHF. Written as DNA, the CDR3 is TGTGCCAGCAGCCCGACTGTTTCACCCCTCCACTTT.

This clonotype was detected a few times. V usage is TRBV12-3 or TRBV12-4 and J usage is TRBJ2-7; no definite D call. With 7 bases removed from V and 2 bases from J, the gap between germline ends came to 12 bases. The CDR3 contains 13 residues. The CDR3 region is CASTRPPTYEQYF. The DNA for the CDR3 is TGTGCCAGCACGAGACCACCCACCTACGAGCAGTACTTC.

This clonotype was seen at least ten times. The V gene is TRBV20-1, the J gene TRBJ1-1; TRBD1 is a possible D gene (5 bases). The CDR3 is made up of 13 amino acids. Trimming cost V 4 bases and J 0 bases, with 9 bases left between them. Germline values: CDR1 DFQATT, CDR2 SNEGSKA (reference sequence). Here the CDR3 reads CSAIKGLNTEAFF. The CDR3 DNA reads TGCAGTGCTATAAAGGGGCTGAACACTGAAGCTTTCTTT.

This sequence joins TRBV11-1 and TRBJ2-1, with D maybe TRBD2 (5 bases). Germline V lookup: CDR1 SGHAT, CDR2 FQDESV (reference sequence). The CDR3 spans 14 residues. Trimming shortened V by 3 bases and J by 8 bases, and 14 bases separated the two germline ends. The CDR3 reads CASSFDWRVDEQFF. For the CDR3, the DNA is TGTGCCAGCAGCTTTGACTGGCGGGTGGATGAGCAGTTCTTC.